This TCR beta chain derives from a study of CD8+ T cells in alopecia areata. Peripheral blood and lesional scalp punch biopsies came from alopecia areata patients. Per the germline V gene, CDR1 is SNHLY and CDR2 is FYNNEI. CDR3 length equals 15 residues. Germline trimming cut 5 bases from V and 10 bases from J; bases unmatched to any gene: 12. As regards this clone: No antigen is known for it.

Sequencing used cDNA as its template, made by extracting RNA and reverse transcribing it. TCRdb's table, derived via immunoSEQ multiplex PCR, lists solely in-frame clones and lacks some. The sample has 150,000 to 200,000 clones; approximately 56% are singletons. Study-wide points: Normal skin's resident alphabeta T cells are sequenced alongside lesional scalp T cells. Sharing of TCR sequences between patients (possibly for HLA-related reasons) was less clear than in mice.

Source: CD4+ T cells sorted from blood, taken at week 0. The clonotype comes from a human donor with alopecia areata. V and J are TRBV2 and TRBJ2-2; 8 nucleotides line up with TRBD1. The chain's CDR3 is CASSPDRARTVELFF. The DNA for the CDR3 is TGTGCCAGCAGTCCGGACAGGGCCCGGACAGTGGAGCTGTTTTTT.